These 9 T cell receptor beta chains were all obtained from the same sample, sequenced in a study of shared clonotypes between healthy human individuals. Assay used: immunoSEQ multiplex PCR; TCRdb lists only in-frame clones, some missing. The table includes about 480,000 clones, roughly 78% detected once. Sequences were obtained from PBMCs. These TCRs come from a woman between 40 and 50 years old in good health. Some clones in this sample may be carry-over from other donors' samples.

This chain joins TRBV30 and TRBJ2-7; perhaps TRBD1 as D (6 bases). Per the germline V gene, CDR1 is GTSNPN and CDR2 is SVGIG (reference sequence). V was cut by 4 bases and J by 7 bases, with 11 bases left in between. CDR3 length: 11 amino acids. The CDR3 protein is CAWTYRVEQYF. Written as DNA, the CDR3 is TGTGCCTGGACCTACAGGGTTGAGCAGTACTTC.

J is TRBJ2-3 and V is TRBV28; 9 bases map to TRBD1. J lost 1 base, V lost 5 bases, and 10 bases had no gene match. From germline, CDR1 is MDHEN and CDR2 SYDVKM. The CDR3 has 17 residues. DNA of the CDR3: TGTGCCAGCAGTCCGACCGGGACAGGGTACGGCACAGATACGCAGTATTTT. Translating gives CASSPTGTGYGTDTQYF.

The V call is TRBV4-2, the J call TRBJ2-1; TRBD1 is a possible D gene (6 bases). The CDR3 is made up of 15 amino acids. Germline loops: CDR1 LGHNA, CDR2 YNFKEQ. V lost 0 bases and J lost 3, with 9 bases in between. The CDR3 DNA reads as TGTGCCAGCAGCCAAGATATGACAGGCTACAATGAGCAGTTCTTC. Protein: CASSQDMTGYNEQFF.

This chain connects TRBV15 to TRBJ2-7; 9 nucleotides line up with TRBD2. The ends lost 4 bases at V and 7 bases at J; junction bases unmatched: 5. The germline V gene encodes CDR1 LNHNV and CDR2 YYDKDF (reference sequence). This CDR3 comprises 13 residues. CDR3 sequence (DNA): TGTGCCACCAGCACCAGACTAGCGGAAGAGCAGTACTTC. Its protein product is CATSTRLAEEQYF.

A word on this clone: The junction differs from germline at one of its ends, possibly a read error. V and J are TRBV29-1 and TRBJ1-2; possibly TRBD1 for D (5 bases). CDR1 and CDR2 (germline): SQVTM, ANQGSEA. This CDR3 comprises 12 residues. CDR3 bases: TGCAGCGTTGAAGATCGAGGGACGGCGAGAGAATTC. Its translation is CSVEDRGTAREF.

This chain joins TRBV10-2 and TRBJ2-2; no clear D. V was trimmed by 3 bases and J by 1 base, leaving 9 bases between them. The CDR3 consists of 15 residues. From germline, CDR1 is WSHSY and CDR2 SAAADI. As DNA, the CDR3 is TGCGCCAGCAGTGACAAAGCCCTGAACACCGGGGAGCTGTTTTTT. Amino acid sequence: CASSDKALNTGELFF.

This clone was counted a few times. The rearrangement uses TRBV7-3 and TRBJ1-2; D is undetermined. This CDR3 contains 14 residues. Germline CDR1 reads SGHTA; CDR2 reads FQGTGA. Deletions cut 0 bases from V and 6 bases from J, with 11 bases between. The chain's CDR3 is CASSLTGQDHGYTF. The CDR3 DNA sequence: TGTGCCAGCAGCTTAACGGGCCAGGACCATGGCTACACCTTC.

This chain connects TRBV6-6 to TRBJ1-4; D gene unclear. V lost 7 bases and J 13 bases, leaving 22 bases between the germline ends. CDR1 MNHNY and CDR2 SVGAGI come from the germline V gene (reference sequence). CDR3 size: 14 residues. As DNA, the CDR3 is TGTGCCAGCACCAACGGAGAGCGAGCCCCGGCACTGTTTTTT. Residues: CASTNGERAPALFF.

This chain connects TRBV19 to TRBJ2-1, with 8 bases that match TRBD2. Germline CDR1 LNHDA, CDR2 SQIVND (reference sequence). This CDR3 is built from 16 residues. V shed 0 bases and J 7 bases; nucleotides not matched to a gene: 8. DNA for the CDR3: TGTGCCAGTAGTATAGACGAGAGCGGGAGTATAAATGAGCAGTTCTTC. Amino acids: CASSIDESGSINEQFF.